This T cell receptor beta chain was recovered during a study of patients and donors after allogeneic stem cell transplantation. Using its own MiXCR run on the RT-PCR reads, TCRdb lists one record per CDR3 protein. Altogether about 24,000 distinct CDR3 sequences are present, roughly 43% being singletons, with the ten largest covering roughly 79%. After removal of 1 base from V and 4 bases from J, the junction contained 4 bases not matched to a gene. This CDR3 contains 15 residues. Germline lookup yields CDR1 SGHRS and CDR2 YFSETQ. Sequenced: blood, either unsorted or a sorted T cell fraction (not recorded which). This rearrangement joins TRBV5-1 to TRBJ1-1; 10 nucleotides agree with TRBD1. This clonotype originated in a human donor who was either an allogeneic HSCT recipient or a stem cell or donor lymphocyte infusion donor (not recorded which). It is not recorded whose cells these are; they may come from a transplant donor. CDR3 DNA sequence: TGCGCCAGCAGCTTGTACCGGACAGGGGGCACTGAAGCTTTCTTT. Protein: CASSLYRTGGTEAFF.